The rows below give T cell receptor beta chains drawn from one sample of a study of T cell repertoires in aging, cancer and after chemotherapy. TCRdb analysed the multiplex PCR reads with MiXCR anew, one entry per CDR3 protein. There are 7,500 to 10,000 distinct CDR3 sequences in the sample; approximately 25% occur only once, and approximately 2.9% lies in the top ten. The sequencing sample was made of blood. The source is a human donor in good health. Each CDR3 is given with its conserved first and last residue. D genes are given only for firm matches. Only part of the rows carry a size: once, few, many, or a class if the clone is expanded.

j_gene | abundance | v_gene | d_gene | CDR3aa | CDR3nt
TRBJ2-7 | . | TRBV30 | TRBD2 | CAWEGGRDYEQYF | TGTGCCTGGGAGGGAGGGCGGGACTACGAGCAGTACTTC
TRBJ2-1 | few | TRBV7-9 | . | CASSLAGTYNEQFF | TGTGCCAGCAGCTTAGCGGGTACCTACAATGAGCAGTTCTTC
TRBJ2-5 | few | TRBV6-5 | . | CASIQGGETQYF | TGTGCCAGCATACAGGGTGGCGAGACCCAGTACTTC
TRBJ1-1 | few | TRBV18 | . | CASSPRSGFSTEAFF | TGTGCCAGCTCACCACGTTCGGGGTTCAGCACTGAAGCTTTCTTT
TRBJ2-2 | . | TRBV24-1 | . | CATSDLVLTTGELFF | TGTGCCACCAGTGATTTGGTCCTCACCACCGGGGAGCTGTTTTTT
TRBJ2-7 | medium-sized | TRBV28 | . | CASSPPGGMNEQYF | TGTGCCAGCAGTCCCCCCGGCGGGATGAACGAGCAGTACTTC
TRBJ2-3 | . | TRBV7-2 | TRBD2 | CASSLRTSGGTDTQYF | TGTGCCAGCAGCCTACGGACTAGCGGGGGCACAGATACGCAGTATTTT
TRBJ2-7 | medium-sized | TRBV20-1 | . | CSAGYEQYF | TGCAGTGCTGGCTACGAGCAGTACTTC
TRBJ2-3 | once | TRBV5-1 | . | CASSLAAGGGSTDTQYF | TGCGCCAGCAGCTTGGCCGCCGGGGGCGGATCCACAGATACGCAGTATTTT
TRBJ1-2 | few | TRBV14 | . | CARGQSYGYTF | TGTGCCAGAGGACAGTCCTATGGCTACACCTTC
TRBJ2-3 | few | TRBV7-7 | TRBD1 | CASSLGQGMADTQYF | TGTGCCAGCAGCTTAGGACAGGGGATGGCAGATACGCAGTATTTT
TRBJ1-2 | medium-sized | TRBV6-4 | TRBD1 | CASSDGQGHINYGYTF | TGTGCCAGCAGTGACGGACAGGGCCATATTAACTATGGCTACACCTTC
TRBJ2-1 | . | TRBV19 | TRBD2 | CASSSPPSGKSYNEQFF | TGTGCCAGTAGCAGCCCCCCTAGCGGGAAATCCTACAATGAGCAGTTCTTC
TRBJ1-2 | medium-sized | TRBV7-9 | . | CASSHAGGEGYTF | TGTGCCAGCAGCCATGCCGGGGGCGAAGGCTACACCTTC
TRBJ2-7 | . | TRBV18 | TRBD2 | CASSRTSGSIYEQYF | TGTGCCAGCTCACGGACTAGCGGGAGCATCTACGAGCAGTACTTC
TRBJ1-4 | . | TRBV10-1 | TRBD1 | CASTKRATGGPPLFF | TGCGCCAGCACGAAGCGGGCCACAGGGGGCCCCCCGCTGTTTTTT
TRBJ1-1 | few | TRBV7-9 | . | CASSLFSENTEAFF | TGTGCCAGCAGCTTATTTTCGGAGAACACTGAAGCTTTCTTT
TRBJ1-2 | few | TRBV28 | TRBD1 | CASSTGQGSLWYYGYTF | TGTGCCAGCAGCACGGGACAGGGGAGTCTCTGGTACTATGGCTACACCTTC
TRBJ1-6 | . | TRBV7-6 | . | CASSLIGAANNSPLHF | TGTGCCAGCAGCTTAATTGGAGCGGCAAATAATTCACCCCTCCACTTT
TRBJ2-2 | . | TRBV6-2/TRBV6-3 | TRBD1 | CASSEQGARPANTGELFF | TGTGCCAGTAGTGAACAGGGGGCGCGCCCCGCGAACACCGGGGAGCTGTTTTTT
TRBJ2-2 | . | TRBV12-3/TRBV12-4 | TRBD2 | CASHPSGTGAGGELFF | TGTGCTAGTCACCCGAGCGGGACCGGGGCCGGCGGGGAGCTGTTTTTT
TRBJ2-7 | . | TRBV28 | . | CASRRGPYEQYF | TGTGCCAGCAGGCGGGGCCCCTACGAGCAGTACTTC
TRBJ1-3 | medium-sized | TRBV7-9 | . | CASSLEGGAPDTIYF | TGTGCCAGCAGCTTGGAGGGAGGGGCCCCGGACACCATATATTTT
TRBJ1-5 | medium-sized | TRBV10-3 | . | CAISESGGRQNQPQHF | TGTGCCATCAGTGAGTCTGGGGGCCGACAAAATCAGCCCCAGCATTTT
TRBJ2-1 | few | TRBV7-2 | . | CASSHSGVYNEQFF | TGTGCCAGCAGCCACTCCGGGGTGTACAATGAGCAGTTCTTC
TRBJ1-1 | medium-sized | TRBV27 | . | CASSLTSYRNTEAFF | TGTGCCAGCAGTTTAACGTCCTACAGGAACACTGAAGCTTTCTTT
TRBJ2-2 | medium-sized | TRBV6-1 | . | CASSEGTAVAELFF | TGTGCCAGCAGTGAAGGGACGGCGGTGGCGGAGCTGTTTTTT
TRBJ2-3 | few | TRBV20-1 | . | CSAIGEEGARPDTQYF | TGCAGTGCGATAGGCGAGGAGGGGGCACGGCCAGATACGCAGTATTTT
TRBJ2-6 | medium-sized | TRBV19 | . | CASSMAGTSGANVLTF | TGTGCCAGTAGTATGGCCGGTACCTCTGGGGCCAACGTCCTGACTTTC
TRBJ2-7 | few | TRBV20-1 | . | CSARLPGVLSEQYF | TGCAGTGCTAGATTGCCGGGAGTACTTTCCGAGCAGTACTTC
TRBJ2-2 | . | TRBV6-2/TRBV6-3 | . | CASSKGAGLITGELFF | TGTGCCAGCAGTAAAGGGGCAGGACTCATCACCGGGGAGCTGTTTTTT